This T cell receptor beta chain came from a study of a mutant IDH1 vaccine in newly diagnosed glioma. Overall study: Therapy received beforehand was radiotherapy, temozolomide, or both, with most patients given both. Study-level results: Overall, about 93% of patients had vaccine-induced immune responses. Top peripheral T cell clonotype shifts appeared unrelated to pseudoprogression.

Time point in this sample: baseline, week 1 (first vaccination visit). Treatment specified: pre-vaccination baseline after standard-of-care therapy. Those who donated had recent WHO grade 3 or 4 IDH1-mutant, ATRX-lost astrocytomas. Data came from immunoSEQ multiplex PCR; TCRdb stores just in-frame clones and leaves some out. The sample has about 51,000 clones; more than 60% are singletons. The germline gives CDR1 DFQATT, CDR2 SNEGSKA (reference sequence). The CDR3 is made up of 11 amino acids. Trimming cost V 5 bases and J 3 bases, with 8 bases left between them. As to this clone: As yet, its antigen is unknown.

The sequencing used PBMCs, collected from a glioma patient treated with radiotherapy, temozolomide or both. This sequence originates from a woman in her 40s with glioma. The chain carries TRBV20-1 and TRBJ2-7; D not certain. For the CDR3, the DNA is TGCAGTGCTGTAGAGATCTACGAGCAGTACTTC. This sequence encodes CSAVEIYEQYF.